Listed below are T cell receptor beta chains from one sample, sequenced in a study of blood T cells in healthy people across ages. TCRdb reanalysed the 5' RACE reads using MiXCR and keeps one entry per CDR3 protein. The table includes 1.5 million or so distinct CDR3 sequences, roughly 43% detected once. Specimen: blood. These receptors were taken from a woman under 30 in good health. The conserved cysteine and the conserved F or W are not part of the CDR3 here. Each record gives: V gene, CDR3 protein.

v_gene: TRBV20-1
CDR3aa: SAVGDRANTEAF

v_gene: TRBV3-1
CDR3aa: ASSQGKREGGQETQY

v_gene: TRBV6-2/TRBV6-3
CDR3aa: ASTKGTSGRARDTQY

v_gene: TRBV20-1
CDR3aa: SARGTSGNYNEQF

v_gene: TRBV12-3/TRBV12-4
CDR3aa: ASRKYVLGQGGLGGYT

v_gene: TRBV20-1
CDR3aa: SARGLHSYGYT

v_gene: TRBV2
CDR3aa: ASSEAEQANYGYT

v_gene: TRBV5-1
CDR3aa: ASTSGRAKNIQY

v_gene: TRBV6-5
CDR3aa: ASRTRGLSYGYT

v_gene: TRBV25-1
CDR3aa: ASSYLGSYGYT

v_gene: TRBV20-1
CDR3aa: SAITQWLADSTDTQY

v_gene: TRBV11-2
CDR3aa: ASSLDPGPRLSYEQY

v_gene: TRBV29-1
CDR3aa: SVGTPSGRAPLYEQY

v_gene: TRBV10-3
CDR3aa: AIRETGEGTEAF

v_gene: TRBV2
CDR3aa: VSTEGPGTGDGYT

v_gene: TRBV7-9
CDR3aa: ASSFAGEPFSTDTQY

v_gene: TRBV20-1
CDR3aa: SFRQGSGLADTQY

v_gene: TRBV20-1
CDR3aa: SAREDYWEQY

v_gene: TRBV6-5
CDR3aa: ASSYSGGFTGELF

v_gene: TRBV20-1
CDR3aa: SASGSDRYTQY

v_gene: TRBV4-3
CDR3aa: ASSQDRRGHSPLH

v_gene: TRBV7-2
CDR3aa: ASSLYGDRENSPLH

v_gene: TRBV5-1
CDR3aa: ASSSAGRWIAEAF

v_gene: TRBV7-9
CDR3aa: ASRSSGGGIDTQY

v_gene: TRBV2
CDR3aa: ASKTSETNEQF

v_gene: TRBV20-1
CDR3aa: SATDDNYGYT

v_gene: TRBV10-3
CDR3aa: AISGSYEQY

v_gene: TRBV18
CDR3aa: ASSPGLAGGVLYEQY

v_gene: TRBV7-2
CDR3aa: ASSLALQLETQY

v_gene: TRBV7-9
CDR3aa: ASSLDPNEQF

v_gene: TRBV4-1
CDR3aa: ASSQDKYPGAQQPQH

v_gene: TRBV7-9
CDR3aa: ASSMGLAASYNEQF

v_gene: TRBV29-1
CDR3aa: SVESGVGEKLF